The 10 T cell receptor beta chains below were found in one sample sequenced in a study of cytomegalovirus exposure and HLA in healthy donors. The PCR ran on 60 Vbeta and 13 Jbeta primers. This table comes from immunoSEQ multiplex PCR, and its TCRdb copy is limited to in-frame clones, with some not included. The table has about 98,000 clones, roughly 80% seen once. Source material: PBMCs. The receptors shown here come from a man aged 55 to 70 in good health and CMV-seropositive.

The rearrangement uses TRBV9 and TRBJ2-7; D uncertain. The germline gives CDR1 SGDLS, CDR2 YYNGEE. The V and J ends lost 0 bases and 6 bases respectively, with 13 bases between them. The CDR3 contains 14 residues. CDR3 residues: CASSVGSSGSEQYF. CDR3 sequence (DNA): TGTGCCAGCAGCGTAGGGTCATCAGGAAGCGAGCAGTACTTC.

J is TRBJ1-1 and V is TRBV19; D is ambiguous. The CDR3 has 16 amino acids. The ends were cut back, 1 base at V and 0 bases at J, with 12 bases in the middle. Germline CDR1 LNHDA, CDR2 SQIVND (reference sequence). The CDR3 DNA reads TGTGCCAGTAGTATAGGTGGGCGACGGATGAACACTGAAGCTTTCTTT. This translates into CASSIGGRRMNTEAFF.

V gene TRBV5-1 combines with J gene TRBJ2-7; D not resolved. Germline CDR1 and CDR2: SGHRS and YFSETQ. Trimming pared 2 bases from V and 5 bases from J, leaving 5 bases between. This CDR3 spans 11 amino acids. The CDR3 protein is CASSFVDEQYF. The CDR3 nucleotides are TGCGCCAGCAGCTTTGTCGACGAGCAGTACTTC.

The chain uses TRBV7-2 and TRBJ1-5; maybe TRBD1 (5 bases). Germline-derived CDR1 and CDR2 are SGHTA and FQGNSA. Trimming stripped 5 bases from V and 5 bases from J, with 10 bases between. The CDR3 sequence is 13 residues long. CDR3 protein: CASSPDRHQPQHF. CDR3 sequence (DNA): TGTGCCAGCAGCCCTGACAGACATCAGCCCCAGCATTTT.

The genes are TRBV10-3 and TRBJ2-7; 7 bases fit TRBD1. The V segment lost 4 bases and the J segment 3 bases; nucleotides outside the gene matches: 0. The germline V gene has CDR1 ENHRY and CDR2 SYGVKD. The CDR3 is 12 residues long. CDR3 loop: CAISGDSYEQYF. DNA for the CDR3: TGTGCCATCAGTGGGGACAGCTACGAGCAGTACTTC.

The genes are TRBV19 and TRBJ1-3, with D possibly being TRBD1 (5 bases). V was pared by 6 bases and J by 0 bases, with 15 bases between. This CDR3 region has 16 residues. Germline V lookup: CDR1 LNHDA, CDR2 SQIVND (reference sequence). This CDR3 reads CASSQPPGRSGNTIYF. The CDR3 coding sequence is TGTGCCAGTAGCCAACCACCAGGGCGCTCTGGAAACACCATATATTTT.

The chain joins TRBV7-2 to TRBJ2-5; TRBD2 might be the D (6 bases). The CDR3 has 15 amino acids. In germline, CDR1 is SGHTA, CDR2 FQGNSA. V was cut by 2 bases and J by 5 bases, with 15 bases left in between. The CDR3 nucleotides are TGTGCCAGCAGCTTACCACGGGGGAGGAGCGAGACCCAGTACTTC. This gives the protein CASSLPRGRSETQYF.

This chain links TRBV6-4 with TRBJ1-6, with 10 bases that match TRBD1. The CDR3 has 16 residues. The germline CDR1 and CDR2 sequences are MRHNA and SNTAGT. V dropped 5 bases and J dropped 7; count of bases not matched to a gene: 8. The CDR3 protein is CASSQLPGQGNSPLHF. The CDR3 DNA sequence: TGTGCCAGCAGTCAACTTCCGGGACAGGGGAATTCACCCCTCCACTTT.

This clone was found a few times. The gene calls are TRBV6-1 and TRBJ1-4, with TRBD1 as a possible D gene (6 bases). The CDR3 runs 14 residues. CDR1 and CDR2 (germline): MNHNS, SASEGT. V lost 6 bases and J lost 4, with 12 bases in between. The CDR3 region is CASRATGVNEKLFF. In DNA, the CDR3 is TGTGCCAGCAGGGCGACAGGCGTTAATGAAAAACTGTTTTTT.

The genes are TRBV5-1 and TRBJ2-5; the D gene is possibly TRBD2 (6 bases). The V gene's germline CDR1 is SGHRS and CDR2 YFSETQ. Trimming stripped 1 base from V and 1 base from J, with 11 bases between. This CDR3 has 15 residues. The CDR3 bases are TGCGCCAGCAGCTTGAGTCTAGCGATCCAAGAGACCCAGTACTTC. Its protein is CASSLSLAIQETQYF.